Listed below are T cell receptor beta chains from one sample, sequenced in a study of blood T cell repertoires in COVID-19. The table came from immunoSEQ multiplex PCR; TCRdb's copy has only in-frame clones and leaves some out. Among about 80,000 clones, 80% to 90% were seen once, and the ten largest hold about 4.8%. Sequencing was done on a sample of peripheral blood. The receptors were gathered from an elderly woman with acute or convalescent COVID-19. Each CDR3 is given with its conserved first and last residue. D genes are given only for firm matches. Rows may omit the clone size; those that give it use once, few, many or a size class.

DNA: TGTGCCAGCTCACCATTTAGGGAGAACGAGCAGTTCTTC
CDR3: CASSPFRENEQFF
D: -
J: TRBJ2-1
size: -
V: TRBV18

DNA: TGTGCCAGCTCACCGCTCCCCGGGGGCTCTGGAAACACCATATATTTT
CDR3: CASSPLPGGSGNTIYF
D: -
J: TRBJ1-3
size: -
V: TRBV18

DNA: TGCGCCAGCAGCGATGGAGAGACCTACGAGCAGTACTTC
CDR3: CASSDGETYEQYF
D: -
J: TRBJ2-7
size: -
V: TRBV5-1

DNA: TGTGCCCCCCGGAGGACAGGGGGTTCCGAGCAGTACTTC
CDR3: CAPRRTGGSEQYF
D: TRBD1
J: TRBJ2-7
size: once
V: TRBV9

DNA: TGCGCCAGCAGCGCCTCAGGGATGCAAGAGACCCAGTACTTC
CDR3: CASSASGMQETQYF
D: -
J: TRBJ2-5
size: -
V: TRBV5-1

DNA: TGTGCCAGCAGGGAAGGTCCTTCTGGAAACACCATATATTTT
CDR3: CASREGPSGNTIYF
D: -
J: TRBJ1-3
size: -
V: TRBV6-1

DNA: TGTGCCAGCAGCCGGGGGGGGAGGGAAGCTTTCTTT
CDR3: CASSRGGREAFF
D: -
J: TRBJ1-1
size: -
V: TRBV3-1/TRBV3-2

DNA: TGTGCCAGTAGTATAACAGGGAGGGAAGAAAAACTGTTTTTT
CDR3: CASSITGREEKLFF
D: -
J: TRBJ1-4
size: -
V: TRBV19

DNA: TGCGCCAGCAGCCCCAGACAGGGTGGCGATGAGCAGTTCTTC
CDR3: CASSPRQGGDEQFF
D: TRBD1
J: TRBJ2-1
size: -
V: TRBV5-1

DNA: TGTGCCACCAGCAGAGAGAGGGGGGGAGAGACCCAGTACTTC
CDR3: CATSRERGGETQYF
D: -
J: TRBJ2-5
size: -
V: TRBV15

DNA: TGTGCTAGCAGCTTACTAGCGGGAGGGACCGGGGAGCTGTTTTTT
CDR3: CASSLLAGGTGELFF
D: TRBD2
J: TRBJ2-2
size: -
V: TRBV7-7

DNA: TGTGCCAGCAGGGGACAGGGGGCGCGGGAGCAGTACTTC
CDR3: CASRGQGAREQYF
D: TRBD1
J: TRBJ2-7
size: -
V: TRBV2

DNA: TGTGCCTGGAGGGCCGGACGGGGGAATCAGCCCCAGCATTTT
CDR3: CAWRAGRGNQPQHF
D: -
J: TRBJ1-5
size: -
V: TRBV30

DNA: TGTGCCAGCAGTTACGGGGTGTCCTACAATGAGCAGTTCTTC
CDR3: CASSYGVSYNEQFF
D: -
J: TRBJ2-1
size: -
V: TRBV27

DNA: TGTGCCAGCAGCGATGACTTAGCGGGAGGCGGAAATGAGCAGTTCTTC
CDR3: CASSDDLAGGGNEQFF
D: TRBD2
J: TRBJ2-1
size: -
V: TRBV3-1/TRBV3-2

DNA: TGTGCCAGCAGCACCGGGACAGGTGGCTCTGGAAACACCATATATTTT
CDR3: CASSTGTGGSGNTIYF
D: TRBD1
J: TRBJ1-3
size: -
V: TRBV5-4

DNA: TGTGCCAGCAGTGAAGCCAGGGGGGATACGCAGTATTTT
CDR3: CASSEARGDTQYF
D: TRBD1
J: TRBJ2-3
size: -
V: TRBV6-1

DNA: TGCGCCAGCAGCTTTGCACAGGGGGTAAAATCACCCCTCCACTTT
CDR3: CASSFAQGVKSPLHF
D: TRBD1
J: TRBJ1-6
size: -
V: TRBV5-1

DNA: TGTGCCAGCAGTATAGGACAGGGCCTTCTGCGAGGGGCCAACGTCCTGACTTTC
CDR3: CASSIGQGLLRGANVLTF
D: TRBD1
J: TRBJ2-6
size: once
V: TRBV27

DNA: TGTGCCAGCAGCTATGGACAGGGGGGGAGCAATCAGCCCCAGCATTTT
CDR3: CASSYGQGGSNQPQHF
D: TRBD1
J: TRBJ1-5
size: once
V: TRBV3-1/TRBV3-2

DNA: TGTGCCAGCAGCCCATTCAGACTAGCGGGGGGATCGAACACCGGGGAGCTGTTTTTT
CDR3: CASSPFRLAGGSNTGELFF
D: TRBD2
J: TRBJ2-2
size: -
V: TRBV3-1/TRBV3-2

DNA: TGTGCCATCAGTGAGTCGGCGGGAGGGCGAATTAATGAGCAGTTCTTC
CDR3: CAISESAGGRINEQFF
D: TRBD2
J: TRBJ2-1
size: -
V: TRBV10-3

DNA: TGCAGTGCTCGAGAGAGCGCTGAAGCTTTCTTT
CDR3: CSARESAEAFF
D: -
J: TRBJ1-1
size: -
V: TRBV20-1

DNA: TGTGCCAGCAGCTTGGGGCGGACAGAGTTTCAGCCCCAGCATTTT
CDR3: CASSLGRTEFQPQHF
D: -
J: TRBJ1-5
size: -
V: TRBV5-8

DNA: TGTGCCAGTAGTATCCAGGGGCCTAACACTGAAGCTTTCTTT
CDR3: CASSIQGPNTEAFF
D: -
J: TRBJ1-1
size: -
V: TRBV19

DNA: TGTGCCTCCGGGGGGGGCCGTGGGGCCAACGTCCTGACTTTC
CDR3: CASGGGRGANVLTF
D: TRBD2
J: TRBJ2-6
size: -
V: TRBV19

DNA: TGTGCCAGCAGTCGCGACAGGGGAGGCACTGAAGCTTTCTTT
CDR3: CASSRDRGGTEAFF
D: TRBD1
J: TRBJ1-1
size: -
V: TRBV27

DNA: TGTGCCAGCAGTGACCTAGGGGTCTACTATGGCTACACCTTC
CDR3: CASSDLGVYYGYTF
D: -
J: TRBJ1-2
size: once
V: TRBV25-1

DNA: TGCGCCAGCAGTCGTATTAACTATGGCTACACCTTC
CDR3: CASSRINYGYTF
D: -
J: TRBJ1-2
size: -
V: TRBV23-1

DNA: TGTGCCAGCTCACGGGACATCTTGAACACTGAAGCTTTCTTT
CDR3: CASSRDILNTEAFF
D: -
J: TRBJ1-1
size: -
V: TRBV18

DNA: TGTGCCAGCAGCCCCCTAGGGGCTAGCGGGGAGACCCAGTACTTC
CDR3: CASSPLGASGETQYF
D: TRBD2
J: TRBJ2-5
size: -
V: TRBV7-6

DNA: TGTGCCTGGAGTAGGGAGGGGCTGAAGACCCAGTACTTC
CDR3: CAWSREGLKTQYF
D: TRBD2
J: TRBJ2-5
size: -
V: TRBV30

DNA: TGTGCCAGCAGCTTAGCTGGGACAGGGTTAGGGTCACCCCTCCACTTT
CDR3: CASSLAGTGLGSPLHF
D: TRBD1
J: TRBJ1-6
size: -
V: TRBV7-2

DNA: TGTGCCAGCAGCCAAGAGGGTAGCGGGGGGTGGATAGAGACCCAGTACTTC
CDR3: CASSQEGSGGWIETQYF
D: TRBD2
J: TRBJ2-5
size: -
V: TRBV4-2

DNA: TGTGCCAGCAGCTTAAAGCGGGGATGGTACAATGAGCAGTTCTTC
CDR3: CASSLKRGWYNEQFF
D: TRBD2
J: TRBJ2-1
size: -
V: TRBV11-1

DNA: TGTGCCTGGAGTGTGAGAGGACAGCTTATTGAAAAACTGTTTTTT
CDR3: CAWSVRGQLIEKLFF
D: -
J: TRBJ1-4
size: once
V: TRBV30

DNA: TGTGCCAGCAGTGATGGGAGGACTCCCCTCCACTTT
CDR3: CASSDGRTPLHF
D: -
J: TRBJ1-6
size: few
V: TRBV6-1

DNA: TGTGCCAGCAGCTCGAGAGACACCGGGGAGCTGTTTTTT
CDR3: CASSSRDTGELFF
D: -
J: TRBJ2-2
size: -
V: TRBV5-5

DNA: TGTGCCAGCAGCTTATCAGGCGGGGTGGGGGAGCAGTATTTT
CDR3: CASSLSGGVGEQYF
D: -
J: TRBJ2-3
size: -
V: TRBV7-2

DNA: TGTGCCAGCAGGACGGCGCGGGAGACCCAGTACTTC
CDR3: CASRTARETQYF
D: -
J: TRBJ2-5
size: -
V: TRBV2

DNA: TGTGCCAGCAGTCCCCTTCCGGGAGGGCCAGATACGCAGTATTTT
CDR3: CASSPLPGGPDTQYF
D: TRBD2
J: TRBJ2-3
size: -
V: TRBV6-2/TRBV6-3

DNA: TGTGCCAGCAGCTTAAGGGGTAATACTGAAGCTTTCTTT
CDR3: CASSLRGNTEAFF
D: -
J: TRBJ1-1
size: -
V: TRBV13

DNA: TGTGCCAGTATGGACAGGGGGGTTAAAGCTTTCTTT
CDR3: CASMDRGVKAFF
D: TRBD1
J: TRBJ1-1
size: once
V: TRBV19

DNA: TGCGCCAGCAGCCAAGTCAGGGCCTCTACCTACGAGCAGTACTTC
CDR3: CASSQVRASTYEQYF
D: -
J: TRBJ2-7
size: -
V: TRBV4-3

DNA: TGTGCCAGTGGAGGGGTTCAGCCCCAGCATTTT
CDR3: CASGGVQPQHF
D: -
J: TRBJ1-5
size: -
V: TRBV19

DNA: TGTGCCAGCAGTTACTCACTAGTAAACAACGAGCAGTACTTC
CDR3: CASSYSLVNNEQYF
D: -
J: TRBJ2-7
size: -
V: TRBV6-2/TRBV6-3

DNA: TGTGCCACCCCCCGGGACAGGGGATACAATGAGCAGTTCTTC
CDR3: CATPRDRGYNEQFF
D: TRBD1
J: TRBJ2-1
size: -
V: TRBV5-5

DNA: TGTGCCAGCAGCATGACAGGGACCCGCTACGAGCAGTACTTC
CDR3: CASSMTGTRYEQYF
D: TRBD1
J: TRBJ2-7
size: -
V: TRBV7-3

DNA: TGTGCCAGCAGTTTATCGGGGGGGCTTATCACTGAAGCTTTCTTT
CDR3: CASSLSGGLITEAFF
D: -
J: TRBJ1-1
size: -
V: TRBV27

DNA: TGCGCCAGCAGCCAAGATCTTACCCAGGGCTATGGCTACACCTTC
CDR3: CASSQDLTQGYGYTF
D: -
J: TRBJ1-2
size: -
V: TRBV4-1

DNA: TGTGCCAGCAGCCCGGCGGGCATACCTAACTATGGCTACACCTTC
CDR3: CASSPAGIPNYGYTF
D: -
J: TRBJ1-2
size: -
V: TRBV7-9

DNA: TGTGCCAGTAGTAATGAGGGCGGGGAGCTGTTTTTT
CDR3: CASSNEGGELFF
D: -
J: TRBJ2-2
size: -
V: TRBV19

DNA: TGTGCCAGCAGCCCCGGGGAAAACACCGGGGAGCTGTTTTTT
CDR3: CASSPGENTGELFF
D: -
J: TRBJ2-2
size: -
V: TRBV7-9

DNA: TGTGCCAGCAGTTCCCCCGGACAGGGGGTGACCGGGGAGCTGTTTTTT
CDR3: CASSSPGQGVTGELFF
D: TRBD1
J: TRBJ2-2
size: -
V: TRBV6-5

DNA: TGTGCCTGGAGTGTCCAGCGGCCCAGCGAGCAGTACTTC
CDR3: CAWSVQRPSEQYF
D: -
J: TRBJ2-7
size: -
V: TRBV30